This T cell receptor beta chain was captured in a study of T cells after posttransplantation cyclophosphamide. This clone was seen many times. The assay was immunoSEQ multiplex PCR, and TCRdb's table has in-frame clones only and misses some. The data show some 40,000 clones, none appearing only once, with 5.9% held by the ten largest. V gave up 4 bases and J gave up 4 bases, with 11 bases separating them. This CDR3 is 13 amino acids long. In germline, CDR1 is MNHEY, CDR2 SVGEGT. The chain joins TRBV6-2 or TRBV6-3 to TRBJ2-7, with a tentative D call TRBD2 (5 bases). This receptor was obtained from a man younger than 45 in good health and a related stem cell transplant donor. Sequencing was done on a sample of PBMCs. The CDR3 sequence: CASSFLTGYEQYF. The CDR3 DNA is TGTGCCAGCAGTTTTCTGACGGGGTACGAGCAGTACTTC.